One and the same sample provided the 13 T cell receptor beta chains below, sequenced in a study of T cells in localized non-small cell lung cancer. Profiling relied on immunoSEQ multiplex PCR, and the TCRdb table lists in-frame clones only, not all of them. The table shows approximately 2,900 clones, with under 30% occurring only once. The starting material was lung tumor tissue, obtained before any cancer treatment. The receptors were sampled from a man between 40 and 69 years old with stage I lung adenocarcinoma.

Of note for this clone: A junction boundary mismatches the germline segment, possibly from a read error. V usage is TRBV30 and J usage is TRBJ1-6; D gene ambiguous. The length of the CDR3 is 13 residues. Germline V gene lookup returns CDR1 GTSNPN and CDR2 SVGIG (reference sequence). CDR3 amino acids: CAWSLAHNSPLHF. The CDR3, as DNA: TGTGCCTGGAGTTTGGCTCATAATTCACCCCTTCACTTT.

CDR3 residues: CASSQVRGSYGYTF. The CDR3 DNA follows: TGCGCCAGCAGCCAAGTTAGGGGTTCCTATGGCTACACCTTC. This chain connects TRBV4-1 to TRBJ1-2, with D perhaps TRBD1 (5 bases). The germline V and J ends were trimmed by 1 base and 4 bases, with 10 bases remaining between them. The CDR3 length is 14 residues. Germline-derived CDR1 and CDR2 are MGHRA and YSYEKL.

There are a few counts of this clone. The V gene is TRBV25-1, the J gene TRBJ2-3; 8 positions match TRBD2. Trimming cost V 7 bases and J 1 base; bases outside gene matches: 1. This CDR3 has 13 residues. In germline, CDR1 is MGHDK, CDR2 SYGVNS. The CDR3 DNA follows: TGTGCCAGCATGCGGGGGGGCACAGATACGCAGTATTTT. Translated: CASMRGGTDTQYF.

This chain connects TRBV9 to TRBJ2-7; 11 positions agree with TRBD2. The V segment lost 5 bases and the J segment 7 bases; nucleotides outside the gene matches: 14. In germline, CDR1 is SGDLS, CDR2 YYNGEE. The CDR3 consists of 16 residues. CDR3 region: CASSVGTSGRSREQYF. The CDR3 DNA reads TGTGCCAGCAGTGTGGGGACTAGCGGCCGATCAAGGGAGCAGTACTTC.

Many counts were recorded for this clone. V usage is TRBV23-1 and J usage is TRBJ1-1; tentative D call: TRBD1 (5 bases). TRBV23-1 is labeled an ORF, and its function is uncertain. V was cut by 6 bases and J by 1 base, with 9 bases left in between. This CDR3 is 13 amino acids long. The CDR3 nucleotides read TGCGCCAGCAGCTTCGGGGCGAACACTGAAGCTTTCTTT. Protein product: CASSFGANTEAFF.

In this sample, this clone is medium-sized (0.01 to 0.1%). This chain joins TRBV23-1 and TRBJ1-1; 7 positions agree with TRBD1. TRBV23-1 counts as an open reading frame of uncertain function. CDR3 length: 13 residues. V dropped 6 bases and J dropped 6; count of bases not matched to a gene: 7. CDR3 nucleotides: TGCGCCAGCAGCCATGCCGGGACAGCTGAAGCTTTCTTT. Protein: CASSHAGTAEAFF.

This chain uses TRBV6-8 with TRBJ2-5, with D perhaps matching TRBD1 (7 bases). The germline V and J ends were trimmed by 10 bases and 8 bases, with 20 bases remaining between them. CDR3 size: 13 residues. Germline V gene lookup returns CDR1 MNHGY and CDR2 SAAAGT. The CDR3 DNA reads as TGTGCCATCCTAGAGAGGCAGGGGGGTACCCAGTACTTC. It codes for CAILERQGGTQYF.

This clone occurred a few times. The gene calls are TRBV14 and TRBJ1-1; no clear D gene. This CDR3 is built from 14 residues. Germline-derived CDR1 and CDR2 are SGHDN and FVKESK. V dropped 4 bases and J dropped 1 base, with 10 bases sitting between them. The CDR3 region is CASSRSLWNTEAFF. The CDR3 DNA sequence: TGTGCCAGCAGCCGGTCTTTATGGAACACTGAAGCTTTCTTT.

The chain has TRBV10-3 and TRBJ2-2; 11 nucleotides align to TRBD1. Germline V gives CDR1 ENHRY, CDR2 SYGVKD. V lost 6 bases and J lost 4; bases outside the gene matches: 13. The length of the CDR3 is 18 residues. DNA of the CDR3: TGTGCCATCAGCGACCTTGGGGGACAGGGGGATGTCACCGGGGAGCTGTTTTTT. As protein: CAISDLGGQGDVTGELFF.

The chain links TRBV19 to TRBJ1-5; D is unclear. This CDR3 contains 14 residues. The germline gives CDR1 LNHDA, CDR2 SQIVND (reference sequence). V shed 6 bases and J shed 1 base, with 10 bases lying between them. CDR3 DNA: TGTGCCAGTAGGCAGATGGTAAGCAATCAGCCCCAGCATTTT. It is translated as CASRQMVSNQPQHF.

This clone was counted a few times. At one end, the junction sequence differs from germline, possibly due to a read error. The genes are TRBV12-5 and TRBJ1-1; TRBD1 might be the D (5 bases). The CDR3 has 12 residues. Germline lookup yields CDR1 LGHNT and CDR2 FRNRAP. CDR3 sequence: CASGLGPGPFTF. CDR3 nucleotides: TGTGCTAGTGGTTTGGGGCCGGGACCATTCACCTTT.

The CDR3 here is CASSPHRLHEQYF. CDR3 sequence (DNA): TGTGCCAGCTCACCTCACAGGCTCCACGAGCAGTACTTC. V and J are TRBV18 and TRBJ2-7; possibly TRBD1 for D (5 bases). V was trimmed by 3 bases and J by 5 bases, leaving 11 bases between them. Germline V gene sequence: CDR1 KGHSH, CDR2 LQKENI. The CDR3 is 13 amino acids.

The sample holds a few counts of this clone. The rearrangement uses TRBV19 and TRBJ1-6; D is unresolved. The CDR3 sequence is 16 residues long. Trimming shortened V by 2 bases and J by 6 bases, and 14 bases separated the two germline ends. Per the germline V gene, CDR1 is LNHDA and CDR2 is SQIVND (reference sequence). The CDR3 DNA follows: TGTGCCAGTAGTATATCGTCGGGCATCCTTAATTCACCCCTCCACTTT. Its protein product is CASSISSGILNSPLHF.